The 19 T cell receptor beta chains below were found in one sample sequenced in a study of patients and donors after allogeneic stem cell transplantation. TCRdb independently ran MiXCR on the RT-PCR reads; one entry per CDR3 protein. This sample carries about a million distinct CDR3 sequences, under 20% of them seen once, and the ten largest clones take about 6%. The sequenced sample consisted of blood, either unsorted or a sorted T cell fraction (not recorded which). The source is a human donor who was either an allogeneic HSCT recipient or a stem cell or donor lymphocyte infusion donor (not recorded which). It is not recorded whose cells these are; they may come from a transplant donor.

This clonotype has more than one count but fewer than ten. The rearrangement joins TRBV6-5 to TRBJ2-3, with 8 bases aligning to TRBD2. V shed 0 bases, J shed 2 bases, and the junction held 4 bases outside the gene matches. The CDR3 loop spans 16 amino acids. In germline, CDR1 is MNHEY, CDR2 SVGAGI. The chain's CDR3 is CASSYSKLAATDTQYF. In DNA form, the CDR3 reads TGTGCCAGCAGTTACTCCAAACTAGCGGCCACAGATACGCAGTATTTT.

The chain couples TRBV15 to TRBJ2-1, with a tentative D call TRBD1 (5 bases). Trimming removed 0 bases from V and 6 bases from J, with 12 bases in between. CDR1 is LNHNV and CDR2 is YYDKDF in the germline V gene (reference sequence). CDR3 length: 15 residues. The CDR3 nucleotides read TGTGCCACCAGCAGAGATTACAGGAAGGGCAATGAGCAGTTCTTC. Translation gives CATSRDYRKGNEQFF.

In its sample, this clonotype was seen many times. The chain couples TRBV20-1 to TRBJ1-3; a possible D gene is TRBD1 (5 bases). Germline V gene lookup returns CDR1 DFQATT and CDR2 SNEGSKA (reference sequence). CDR3 length: 14 residues. V was trimmed by 6 bases and J by 0 bases, leaving 12 bases between them. DNA for the CDR3: TGCAGTGCGGTGGAGGGGAGCTCTGGAAACACCATATATTTT. Translation gives CSAVEGSSGNTIYF.

CDR3 in DNA: TGTGCCAGCAGTTACTCGGGACGACAGGGGTATAATTCACCCCTCCACTTT. It is translated as CASSYSGRQGYNSPLHF. This chain uses TRBV6-5 with TRBJ1-6; 8 bases align to TRBD1. Germline V gives CDR1 MNHEY, CDR2 SVGAGI. The CDR3 runs to 17 residues. J was trimmed by 4 bases and V by 0 bases; bases with no gene match: 5.

The table lists this clonotype with a few counts. The chain joins TRBV9 to TRBJ2-1; D is ambiguous. The V gene's germline CDR1 is SGDLS and CDR2 YYNGEE. The CDR3 sequence is 15 residues long. V gave up 2 bases and J gave up 0 bases, with 9 bases separating them. CDR3 loop: CASSVSSYSYNEQFF. The CDR3 coding sequence is TGTGCCAGCAGCGTCAGTTCCTACTCCTACAATGAGCAGTTCTTC.

A few counts support this clonotype. The chain employs TRBV6-5 and TRBJ2-5, with D perhaps given as TRBD1 or TRBD2 (5 bases each). V was pared by 5 bases and J by 5 bases, with 9 bases between. Germline lookup yields CDR1 MNHEY and CDR2 SVGAGI. The CDR3 totals 12 residues. CDR3 in DNA: TGTGCCAGCAGTGGGGGTCTTGAGACCCAGTACTTC. Its protein product is CASSGGLETQYF.

The chain joins TRBV10-3 to TRBJ2-7; D is undetermined. V lost 3 bases to trimming and J lost 4 bases, with 16 bases between them. The CDR3 runs to 15 residues. Germline CDR1 is ENHRY and CDR2 is SYGVKD. CDR3: CAISESGIGSYEQYF. The CDR3, as DNA: TGTGCCATCAGTGAAAGTGGCATAGGTAGTTACGAGCAGTACTTC.

This sequence joins TRBV5-6 and TRBJ1-4; 7 nucleotides line up with TRBD1. The CDR3 sequence is 15 residues long. V lost 2 bases, J lost 5 bases, and 6 bases stayed unmatched. Germline V gene data show CDR1 as SGHDT and CDR2 as YYEEEE. The CDR3 loop reads CASSLQTGKNEKLFF. The CDR3 coding sequence is TGTGCCAGCAGCTTACAGACAGGGAAGAATGAAAAACTGTTTTTT. Variable domain in full (rest from reference TRBV5-6 and TRBJ1-4): DAGVTQSPTHLIKTRGQQVTLRCSPKSGHDTVSWYQQALGQGPQFIFQYYEEEERQRGNFPDRFSGHQFPNYSSELNVNALLLGDSALYLCASSLQTGKNEKLFFGSGTQLSVL.

The V gene is TRBV12-3 or TRBV12-4, the J gene TRBJ2-7; TRBD1 agrees at 8 bases. V trimming: 4 bases; J trimming: 3 bases; junction bases outside the gene matches: 11. CDR3 size: 16 residues. The CDR3 nucleotides read TGTGCCAGCAGTTCCCGCTCAGGGGGCTTTCTCTACGAGCAGTACTTC. Translation gives CASSSRSGGFLYEQYF.

The chain uses TRBV12-3 or TRBV12-4 and TRBJ1-3, with D possibly being TRBD1 (5 bases). The CDR3 is made up of 18 amino acids. Trimming stripped 5 bases from V and 2 bases from J, with 22 bases between. CDR3 bases: TGTGCCAGCAGTCTTGACAGCTCCCGCGTACTCCCTGGAAACACCATATATTTT. The encoded protein is CASSLDSSRVLPGNTIYF.

This rearrangement joins TRBV12-3 or TRBV12-4 to TRBJ1-2; D remains unclear. Trimming took off 5 bases at V and 4 bases at J, with 20 bases between the two ends. The CDR3 spans 16 residues. CDR3: CASSVRGAGWVYGYTF. The CDR3 DNA reads TGTGCCAGCAGTGTACGTGGAGCGGGTTGGGTCTATGGCTACACCTTC.

The V and J genes are TRBV2 and TRBJ2-3; 11 bases align to TRBD2. CDR3 size: 16 residues. In germline, CDR1 is SNHLY, CDR2 FYNNEI. V was pared by 4 bases and J by 0 bases, with 3 bases of the junction left unmatched. The chain's CDR3 is CASSAGLAASTDTQYF. The CDR3 DNA follows: TGTGCCAGCAGTGCGGGACTAGCGGCTAGCACAGATACGCAGTATTTT.

This clonotype has ten or more counts. The chain is built from TRBV12-3 or TRBV12-4 and TRBJ1-1, with TRBD1 matching 11 bases. V shed 6 bases, J shed 5 bases, and the junction held 8 bases outside the gene matches. This CDR3 comprises 15 residues. The CDR3 DNA is TGTGCCAGCAGCAGCGGACAGGGGGCGCGAACTGAAGCTTTCTTT. Its translation is CASSSGQGARTEAFF.

This clonotype was detected a few times. This sequence joins TRBV4-2 and TRBJ2-5, with 8 bases lining up with TRBD2. CDR1 is LGHNA, CDR2 YNFKEQ, per germline. This CDR3 region has 14 residues. The junction had 2 bases not matched to a gene; V was cut back by 1 base and J by 4 bases. CDR3 protein: CASSQGRGGETQYF. In nucleotides, the CDR3 is TGTGCCAGCAGCCAAGGACGGGGGGGAGAGACCCAGTACTTC.

About this clonotype itself: Given a much more abundant clone one base away, this may be a read error. The J gene is TRBJ2-5, the V gene TRBV5-1; TRBD2 matches 7 bases. The CDR3 length is 14 residues. CDR1 is SGHRS, CDR2 YFSETQ, per germline. For the CDR3, the DNA is TGCGCCAGCAGCTTGGGACTAGCCCAAGAGACCCGGTACTTC. Protein sequence: CASSLGLAQETRYF.

This clonotype was seen a handful of times. The rearrangement uses TRBV5-1 and TRBJ2-7, with 7 nucleotides matching TRBD1. V was pared by 7 bases and J by 3 bases, with 7 bases of the junction left unmatched. This CDR3 comprises 13 residues. Germline V gene sequence: CDR1 SGHRS, CDR2 YFSETQ. The DNA of the CDR3 is TGCGCCAGCTCGGGACAGCCCTACTACGAGCAGTACTTC. Protein product: CASSGQPYYEQYF.

The V gene is TRBV18, the J gene TRBJ1-2, with D possibly matching TRBD1 (5 bases). V lost 5 bases, J lost 13 bases, and 20 bases lay in between. This CDR3 has 13 amino acids. Per the germline V gene, CDR1 is KGHSH and CDR2 is LQKENI. CDR3 sequence: CASSTSEQGTGTF. CDR3 DNA sequence: TGTGCCAGCTCAACCTCTGAGCAAGGGACGGGCACCTTC.

Only a few counts were recorded for this clonotype. The chain employs TRBV5-4 and TRBJ1-2; a possible D gene is TRBD1 (5 bases). Trimming removed 3 bases from V and 5 bases from J, with 11 bases in between. This CDR3 is 13 amino acids long. The germline gives CDR1 SGHNT, CDR2 YYREEE (reference sequence). CDR3 bases: TGTGCCAGCAGCTGGAGGGGAACATATGGCTACACCTTC. This translates into CASSWRGTYGYTF.

The rearrangement links TRBV7-2 to TRBJ1-1; D is possibly TRBD1 (6 bases). Looked up from germline, CDR1 is SGHTA and CDR2 is FQGNSA. V lost 5 bases, J lost 6 bases, and 16 bases lay in between. The CDR3 totals 14 residues. CDR3 in amino acids: CASSLRGPKAEAFF. The CDR3 DNA follows: TGTGCCAGCAGCCTCAGGGGCCCTAAGGCTGAAGCTTTCTTT.